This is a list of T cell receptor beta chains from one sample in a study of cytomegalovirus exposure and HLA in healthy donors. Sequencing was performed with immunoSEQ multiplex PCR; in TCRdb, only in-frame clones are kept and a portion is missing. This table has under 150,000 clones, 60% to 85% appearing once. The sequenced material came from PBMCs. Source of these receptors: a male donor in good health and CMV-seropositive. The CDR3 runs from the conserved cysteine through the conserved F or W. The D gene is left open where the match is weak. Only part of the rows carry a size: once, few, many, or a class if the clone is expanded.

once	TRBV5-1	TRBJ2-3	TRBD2	CASSPGTSGATDTQYF	TGCGCCAGCAGCCCAGGGACTAGCGGGGCCACAGATACGCAGTATTTT
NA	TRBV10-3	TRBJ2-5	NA	CAITRTAGETQYF	TGTGCCATCACACGGACCGCGGGAGAGACCCAGTACTTC
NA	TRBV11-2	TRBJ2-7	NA	CASSPQMVEQYF	TGTGCCAGCAGCCCTCAGATGGTAGAGCAGTACTTC
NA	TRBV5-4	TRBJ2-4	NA	CASSLAGEGSKNIQYF	TGTGCCAGCAGCTTGGCAGGGGAGGGGTCCAAAAACATTCAGTACTTC
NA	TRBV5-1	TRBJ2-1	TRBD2	CASTGASGEVNEQFF	TGCGCCAGCACCGGGGCTAGCGGGGAGGTCAATGAGCAGTTCTTC
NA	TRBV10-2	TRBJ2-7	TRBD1	CASAGTGGYEQYF	TGCGCCAGCGCCGGGACAGGGGGCTACGAGCAGTACTTC
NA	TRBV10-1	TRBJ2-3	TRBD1	CASSDPGQGSDTQYF	TGCGCCAGCAGTGACCCGGGACAGGGGTCAGATACGCAGTATTTT
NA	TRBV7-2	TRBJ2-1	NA	CASSLQGMNNEQFF	TGTGCCAGCAGCTTACAGGGGATGAACAATGAGCAGTTCTTC
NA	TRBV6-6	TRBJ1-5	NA	CASSYGSGQQPQHF	TGTGCCAGCAGTTATGGGTCAGGGCAGCAGCCCCAGCATTTT
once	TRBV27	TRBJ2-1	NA	CASSLAQDTYNEQFF	TGTGCCAGCAGTTTGGCACAGGACACCTACAATGAGCAGTTCTTC
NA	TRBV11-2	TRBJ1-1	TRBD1	CASRNGTGRMNTEAFF	TGTGCCAGCAGGAATGGGACAGGTCGAATGAACACTGAAGCTTTCTTT
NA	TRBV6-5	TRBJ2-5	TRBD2	CASSSTGLDGGRTQYF	TGTGCCAGCAGTTCCACAGGACTAGATGGGGGGAGGACCCAGTACTTC
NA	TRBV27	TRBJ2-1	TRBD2	CASSGSGPYNEQFF	TGTGCCAGCTCGGGTAGCGGGCCCTACAATGAGCAGTTCTTC
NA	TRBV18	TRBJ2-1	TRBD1	CASSPRGQEHNEQFF	TGTGCCAGCTCCCCCAGGGGACAGGAGCACAATGAGCAGTTCTTC
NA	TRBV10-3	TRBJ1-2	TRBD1	CAIRDREEDYGYTF	TGTGCCATCAGGGACAGGGAAGAGGACTATGGCTACACCTTC
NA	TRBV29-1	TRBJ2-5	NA	CSVLIGEQYF	TGCAGCGTACTCATCGGGGAGCAGTACTTC
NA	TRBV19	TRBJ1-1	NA	CASSIPHTGYTEAFF	TGTGCCAGTAGTATACCCCACACAGGGTACACTGAAGCTTTCTTT
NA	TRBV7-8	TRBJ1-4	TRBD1	CASSTEDRANNEKLFF	TGTGCCAGCAGCACCGAAGACAGGGCCAATAATGAAAAACTGTTTTTT
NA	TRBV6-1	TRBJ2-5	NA	CASSEGRTIRETQYF	TGTGCCAGCAGTGAAGGGAGGACTATTCGGGAGACCCAGTACTTC
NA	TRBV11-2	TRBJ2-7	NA	CASSRPGGSGEQYF	TGTGCCAGCAGCCGGCCAGGGGGGTCAGGCGAGCAGTACTTC
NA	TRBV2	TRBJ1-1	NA	CASNPRMNTEAFF	TGTGCCAGCAATCCGAGGATGAACACTGAAGCTTTCTTT
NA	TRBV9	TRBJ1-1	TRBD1	CASSVGTGGDTEAFF	TGTGCCAGCAGCGTTGGCACAGGGGGGGACACTGAAGCTTTCTTT
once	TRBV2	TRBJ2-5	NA	CASTTDSQETQYF	TGTGCCAGCACCACGGACAGTCAAGAGACCCAGTACTTC
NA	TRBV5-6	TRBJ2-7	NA	CASSLFPAARGEQYF	TGTGCCAGCAGCTTGTTCCCGGCAGCCAGAGGGGAGCAGTACTTC
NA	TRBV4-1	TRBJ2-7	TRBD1	CASSQGDRGKTYEQYF	TGCGCCAGCAGCCAGGGGGACAGGGGGAAGACCTACGAGCAGTACTTC
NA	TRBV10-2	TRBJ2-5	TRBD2	CASSELAGEETQYF	TGCGCCAGCAGTGAACTAGCGGGGGAGGAGACCCAGTACTTC
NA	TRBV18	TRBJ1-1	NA	CASSPLGTLNTEAFF	TGTGCCAGCTCACCATTGGGGACTTTGAACACTGAAGCTTTCTTT
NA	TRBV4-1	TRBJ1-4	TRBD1	CASSTPDRSNEKLFF	TGCGCCAGCAGCACCCCGGACAGGTCTAATGAAAAACTGTTTTTT
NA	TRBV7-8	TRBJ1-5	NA	CASSLDSIEPQHF	TGTGCCAGCAGCTTAGATAGTATCGAGCCCCAGCATTTT
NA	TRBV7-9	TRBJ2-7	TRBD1	CASSPRQGTSYEQYF	TGTGCCAGCAGCCCCCGACAGGGCACCAGCTACGAGCAGTACTTC
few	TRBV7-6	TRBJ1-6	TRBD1	CASSFGTGNSPLHF	TGTGCCAGCAGCTTCGGGACAGGGAATTCACCCCTCCACTTT
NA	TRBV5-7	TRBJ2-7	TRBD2	CASSLDGGLAGGITYEQYF	TGTGCCAGCAGCTTGGATGGGGGACTAGCGGGGGGGATAACCTACGAGCAGTACTTC
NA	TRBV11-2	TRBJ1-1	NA	CASSFYDFRQAAFF	TGTGCCAGCAGCTTTTATGATTTCAGGCAAGCAGCTTTCTTT
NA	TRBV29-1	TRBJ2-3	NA	CSVVGGATDTQYF	TGCAGCGTTGTGGGGGGGGCCACAGATACGCAGTATTTT
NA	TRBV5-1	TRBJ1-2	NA	CASSVYQGGNYGYTF	TGCGCCAGCAGCGTATACCAGGGAGGCAACTATGGCTACACCTTC
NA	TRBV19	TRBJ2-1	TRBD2	CASSIMTSGVTYNEQFF	TGTGCCAGTAGTATTATGACTAGCGGGGTTACCTACAATGAGCAGTTCTTC
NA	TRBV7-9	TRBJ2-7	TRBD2	CASVPTSGASSYEQYF	TGTGCCAGCGTACCGACTAGCGGGGCTAGCTCCTACGAGCAGTACTTC
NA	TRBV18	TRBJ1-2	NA	CASSPRGNSGGYTF	TGTGCCAGCTCACCAAGAGGCAATTCGGGGGGCTACACCTTC
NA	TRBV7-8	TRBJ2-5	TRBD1	CASSFAGGETQYF	TGTGCCAGCAGCTTTGCAGGGGGAGAGACCCAGTACTTC
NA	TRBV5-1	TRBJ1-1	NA	CASSLDRPLLNTEAFF	TGCGCCAGCAGCTTGGACAGGCCGCTTTTGAACACTGAAGCTTTCTTT
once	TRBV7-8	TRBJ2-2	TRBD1	CASSLGYRDRGSGELFF	TGTGCCAGCAGCTTGGGTTACCGGGACAGGGGATCCGGGGAGCTGTTTTTT
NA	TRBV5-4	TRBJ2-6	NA	CASSLTQISGANVLTF	TGTGCCAGCAGCTTGACACAGATCTCTGGGGCCAACGTCCTGACTTTC
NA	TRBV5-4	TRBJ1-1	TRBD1	CASSPDRGGTEAFF	TGTGCCAGCAGCCCTGACAGGGGCGGAACTGAAGCTTTCTTT
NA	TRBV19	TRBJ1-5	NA	CASSILGRSNQPQHF	TGTGCCAGTAGTATACTGGGGCGCAGCAATCAGCCCCAGCATTTT
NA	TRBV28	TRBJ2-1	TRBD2	CASTSGGAYNEQFF	TGTGCCAGCACGTCGGGAGGGGCCTACAATGAGCAGTTCTTC
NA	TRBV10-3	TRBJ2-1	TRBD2	CASRLAGDLYNEQFF	TGTGCCTCGAGACTAGCGGGAGACCTCTACAATGAGCAGTTCTTC
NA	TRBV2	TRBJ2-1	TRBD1	CASRAGTVNNEQFF	TGTGCCAGCAGGGCCGGGACAGTTAACAATGAGCAGTTCTTC
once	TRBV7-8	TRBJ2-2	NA	CASSPFVRQLNTGELFF	TGTGCCAGCAGCCCCTTCGTCCGACAGTTGAACACCGGGGAGCTGTTTTTT
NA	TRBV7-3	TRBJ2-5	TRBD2	CASSLNGGGAAETQYF	TGTGCCAGCAGCTTAAATGGCGGGGGGGCGGCGGAGACCCAGTACTTC
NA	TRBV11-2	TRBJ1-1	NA	CASSLSLGINGNTEAFF	TGTGCCAGCAGCTTAAGCTTGGGCATTAATGGGAACACTGAAGCTTTCTTT
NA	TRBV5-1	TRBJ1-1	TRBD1	CASSFWTGGWSTEAFF	TGCGCCAGCAGCTTTTGGACAGGGGGCTGGAGCACTGAAGCTTTCTTT
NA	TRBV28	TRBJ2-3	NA	CASSPGEDTQYF	TGTGCCAGCAGTCCTGGGGAGGATACGCAGTATTTT